This paragraph covers one T cell receptor beta chain sequence. Trimming pared 0 bases from V and 4 bases from J, leaving 17 bases between. CDR3 length equals 17 residues. Germline V gene data show CDR1 as MGHRA and CDR2 as YSYEKL. This specimen belongs to a study of blood T cell repertoires in COVID-19. Study context: In each case, the material was cDNA or gDNA derived from T cells, B-cell-depleted T cells, or PBMCs.

In the original processing: Reference gene primer amplification gave nucleated cell count estimates. The table came from immunoSEQ multiplex PCR; TCRdb's copy has only in-frame clones and leaves some out. V and J calls and clone size are given by that table; D and trimming were obtained from the DNA. The data hold approximately 21,000 clones, with approximately 90% observed a single time. The clonotype was recovered from a man in his 70s with active COVID-19. The V and J genes are TRBV4-1 and TRBJ2-3; D might be TRBD2 (6 bases). Material for sequencing was peripheral blood. The CDR3 DNA sequence: TGCGCCAGCAGCCAAGACAGAACTAGCTTTGAGTCAGATACGCAGTATTTT. Protein: CASSQDRTSFESDTQYF.